This TCR beta chain was sequenced for a study of cytomegalovirus exposure and HLA in healthy donors (dated by TCRdb to the late 2010s). Concerning the study at large: An earlier analysis of several hundred of the donors reported about 290 Gb of sequence data and approximately 110 million unique TCR beta sequences from about 179 million T cells. The study combined high-throughput TCR immunosequencing, statistical association of individual TCRs with disease status, and machine learning to predict cytomegalovirus infection status. The number of typed donors differed by locus: roughly 620-630 for A, B, C, DRB1 and DQB1; some 540 for DQA1; over 600 for DPA1; and approximately 450 for DPB1. Every repertoire in the discovery cohort had been generated on one and the same sequencing platform. Because of strong linkage in the cohort, roughly five DR-DQ haplotypes were treated as single units for association and clustering. Along with the approximately 700-subject first cohort, a separate validation cohort of approximately 110 different subjects was used. Across approximately 400 genotyped donors of the cohort, an average of about 220,000 unique TCR beta nucleotide sequences per donor were sequenced, and around 20% of those sequences were non-productive. The study aimed to test whether signatures of past pathogen exposure could be identified by cataloging public T cell receptors. The study profiled the T cell repertoires of fewer than 850 subjects by immunosequencing and related them to cytomegalovirus serostatus. Among the roughly 400 genotyped donors, under 90% belonged to the genetic ancestry cluster associated with self-reported Caucasian donors. Both class I and class II loci were covered by HLA typing, at four-digit resolution. Donor age, sex, ethnicity and CMV serostatus were compiled alongside the repertoire data. An early release covering more than 500 HLA-typed donors comprised about 310 gigabases of sequencing data and around 80 million unique TCR sequences. To study patterns of TCR occurrence, a later analysis re-analyzed previously published TCR beta repertoires from more than 550 donors and added high-resolution HLA genotyping. A later genetic analysis used genome-wide SNP genotypes for about 65% of the roughly 670 donors, treating that subset as a discovery cohort. To decide whether each TCR beta V gene segment behaved as functional or pseudogenic, an earlier analysis of approximately 620 of the donors relied on high-throughput TCR beta sequencing. Rather than using new phenotypic data, the later analysis identified candidate immune exposures from TCR beta sequences and from how often those sequences occurred across donors. On the study overall, not on this receptor specifically: In a later analysis, HLA-associated TCR beta chains showed more clonal expansion and lower generation probabilities than non-associated chains that were equally common. A later analysis reported that several top co-occurrence clusters appeared linked to parvovirus B19, influenza, CMV and Epstein-Barr virus. A later genetic analysis reported fewer N-insertions in productive TCRs among donors in an Asian-associated ancestry cluster than the approximately 670-donor mean. This cohort had only TCR beta chains sequenced, and the lack of alpha or paired-chain data limited which features could be detected. A further reported finding was that TCR beta sequences accurately predicted the HLA-A and HLA-B alleles for most subjects in the first cohort. When HLA alleles, especially DR and DQ, strongly co-occurred, attributing TCR associations to individual alleles was difficult. Some IMGT-functional V segments, including TRBV6-2 and TRBV6-3, could not be distinguished by the 87-base-pair reads and were therefore excluded. Presence/absence analyses assumed roughly uniform sequencing depth across donors, an assumption that may not hold. The authors suggested that the approach could potentially be generalized to other disease states and immunological phenotypes. A later genetic analysis associated a missense DCLRE1C variant with V-gene and J-gene trimming of TCR beta chains, and an independent cohort replicated the association. CMV serostatus was the only immune exposure information available for the cohort. In an earlier analysis of 500 to 650 of the donors, most TCR beta V segments appeared in productive rearrangements about 87% or about 30% of the time, broadly matching IMGT annotations. A later analysis found that TCR association rates varied across HLA loci, with DRB1 alleles showing the most associated TCRs and HLA-C alleles the fewest. At a false discovery rate of 0.05, a later analysis linked fewer than 20,000 TCR beta sequences to specific HLA alleles. HLA typing was unavailable for some donors at each locus, so association tests used only the typed subset. A later analysis found that most CMV-associated TCR beta chains appeared HLA-restricted, with HLA associations seemingly driven largely by CMV exposure. Most TCR sequences were seen in very few donors, while some public TCRs were found in many individuals. The classifier was reported to diagnose cytomegalovirus status with high specificity and sensitivity in both the original and validation cohorts. A few of the identified cytomegalovirus-associated TCR beta chains were confirmed in vitro to be specific for cytomegalovirus antigens. Linkage disequilibrium might explain the correlated functional status among segregating V segments, but an unknown experimental factor could not be excluded. The study gave a list of 150 to 200 TCR beta chains associated with cytomegalovirus. A cluster of highly shared sequence variants was judged likely to represent a technical artifact of the sequencing pipeline. Because counts were too low, about 15 rarely observed V segments, including chromosome 9 orphons, were left out of the earlier analysis of 500 to 650 of the donors.

This clone was counted only a few times. This receptor's antigen is unknown. No qualities accompany the bases; no much larger clone lies one base away. From a lookup of the germline V gene, CDR1 and CDR2 are MNHEY and SVGAGI. For this chain, trimming is 7 bases at the V end and 4 bases at the J end, and the number of junction bases without a gene match is 8. The CDR3 runs 15 residues from the cysteine to the phenylalanine. Only the CDR3 DNA is retained, 45 bases long and in frame from the first base. The protocol used for the library was the immunoSEQ multiplex PCR assay. A mixture of 60 forward primers for TCR Vbeta segments and 13 reverse primers for TCR Jbeta segments was used in the multiplex PCR. The CDR3 region of rearranged TCR beta genes was amplified from genomic DNA with a multiplex PCR assay. The Illumina HiSeq System was used to sequence the amplified TCR beta libraries as 87-base-pair reads. Processing in the source paper ran as follows. In a later analysis, tens of millions of unique TCR beta chains were counted across the 500 to 850 repertoires, and roughly 10 million of these chains were shared by at least two donors. A nearest-neighbor algorithm error-corrected the raw reads and collapsed the reads into unique sequences, merging closely related sequences to remove PCR and sequencing errors. Alignment of CDR3 sequences to IMGT reference sequences was used to assign V, D and J gene segments. For a sequence to be retained, a match of at least six nucleotides was required to both a V gene segment and a J gene segment. Rearrangements were classified as productive when the CDR3 lacked stop codons and remained in frame with V and J, and all other rearrangements were classified as non-productive. CDR3 was defined by IMGT convention, running from the second conserved V-encoded cysteine to the conserved J-encoded phenylalanine. Sequences without an unambiguous match to a single V gene segment were excluded from the earlier analysis of almost 600 of the donors. In an earlier analysis of about 590 of the donors, a V segment was called functional when productive rearrangements were above 56.7%, and segregating when the standard deviation between donors exceeded 5%. A statistical classification framework was built for diagnosing cytomegalovirus status from the catalog of TCR beta chain sequences. A later analysis assigned V and J genes by comparing TCR nucleotide sequences with IMGT/GENE-DB human TR gene sequences. In a later analysis, CDR3 sequences and most-parsimonious VDJ recombination scenarios were assigned using the TCRdist pipeline. A later analysis defined each TCR beta chain by its CDR3 amino acid sequence plus V-gene family, and excluded reads lacking a unique V-gene family. As a way to deal with suspected cross-contamination and a sequencing artifact, a later analysis dropped under 600 nucleotide sequences that were highly shared and had low generation probability. In a later analysis, a clonal expansion index was calculated for each public chain from normalized within-repertoire ranks of inferred template counts. In a later analysis, generation probabilities were computed using a VDJ recombination model fitted to out-of-frame rearrangements, and the results were checked against IGoR. Hypergeometric tests were used in a later analysis to score TCR-TCR, TCR-HLA and TCR-CMV co-occurrence, with a repertoire-size bias correction applied to the TCR pairs. False discovery rates were estimated in a later analysis by permuting HLA or CMV assignments 20 times. A later analysis grouped co-occurring TCRs with DBSCAN, adding TCRdist sequence similarity when clustering within HLA-allele-positive subsets. Co-occurrence clustering excluded repertoires with fewer than 30,000 or more than 120,000 public chains, plus five with anomalous nucleotide sharing. Held by TCRdb, this immuneACCESS table contains in-frame sequences only and omits some clones. Under half of the omission traces to an unresolved V gene where checked; the cause of the rest is unknown. The DNA was the basis for D and trimming; V, J and clone size are from that table. In all, the sample holds about 180,000 clones, and 77% of those were seen once. Roughly 3.7% of the sample goes to the ten largest clones.

In total, over 600 healthy bone marrow donors made up the cohort. At the time of sampling, every cohort member was nominally healthy, though immune exposures that went unrecorded were likely present. The donor tested CMV seropositive, placing the donor among the approximately 310 seropositive members of the cohort. A peripheral blood sample was provided by each donor, and peripheral blood mononuclear cells were used for TCR beta sequencing. Genomic DNA extraction from the blood cell samples was performed with the Qiagen DNeasy Blood Extraction Kit. In this chain, TRBV6-5 is recombined with TRBJ2-1; TRBD1 aligns with 9 central bases. The source of this sequence is a woman aged 60-75 years in good health and CMV-seropositive. Source material: PBMCs. CDR3 protein: CASIVGTGSYNEQFF. The nucleotide sequence reads TGTGCCAGCATTGTAGGGACAGGGTCTTACAATGAGCAGTTCTTC.